The present T cell receptor (beta chain) was sequenced within a study of regulatory T cells in long-lasting Graves disease. Study information: In persistent Graves' disease, antithyroid drugs had been taken for over 5 years and TSH receptor antibodies stayed positive.

This clonotype occurred many times. Its specificity is unknown. Time point noted: persistent/refractory GD, antithyroid drugs over 5 years with positive TRAb. Generation of the TCR library employed RNA extracted from PBMCs. All patients originated from an endocrinology department located in Xi'an, China. Collection of peripheral blood (nine milliliters) was done using EDTA tubes. General study findings and limits: In persistent patients, shared public clonotypes (around 2,600) outnumbered those in new patients (nearly 1,000).

Researchers made TCR beta libraries by using iRepertoire HTBI primers and running Arm-PCR on CDR3 regions. TCRdb reprocessed the multiplex PCR reads via MiXCR and lists one record per CDR3 protein. The data show about 430,000 distinct CDR3 sequences, 21% seen once. The CDR3 sequence is 16 residues long. V shed 5 bases and J shed 4 bases, with 17 bases lying between them. CDR1 and CDR2 from the germline V gene are MDHEN and SYDVKM. The clonotype was recovered from a female donor with Graves disease. The specimen was peripheral blood mononuclear cells (PBMCs), collected when the disease was refractory, from a patient treated with antithyroid drugs. The rearrangement joins TRBV28 to TRBJ2-2; possibly TRBD2 for D (6 bases). In nucleotides, the CDR3 is TGTGCCAGCAGTGTTCTCCCTCAGGGAGGCACCGGGGAGCTGTTTTTT. Amino acids: CASSVLPQGGTGELFF.